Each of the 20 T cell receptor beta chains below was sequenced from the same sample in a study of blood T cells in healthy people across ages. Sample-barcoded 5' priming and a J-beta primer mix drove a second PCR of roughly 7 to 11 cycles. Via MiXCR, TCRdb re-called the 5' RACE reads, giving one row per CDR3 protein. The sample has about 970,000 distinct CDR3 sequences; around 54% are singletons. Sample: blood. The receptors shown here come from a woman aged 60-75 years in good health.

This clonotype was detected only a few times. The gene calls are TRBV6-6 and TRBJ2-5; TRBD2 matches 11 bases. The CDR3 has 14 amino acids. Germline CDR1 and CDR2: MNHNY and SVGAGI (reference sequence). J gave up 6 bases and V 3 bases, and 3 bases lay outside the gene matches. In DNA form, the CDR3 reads TGTGCCAGCAGTTATACTAGCGGGAGCAAGACCCAGTACTTC. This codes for CASSYTSGSKTQYF.

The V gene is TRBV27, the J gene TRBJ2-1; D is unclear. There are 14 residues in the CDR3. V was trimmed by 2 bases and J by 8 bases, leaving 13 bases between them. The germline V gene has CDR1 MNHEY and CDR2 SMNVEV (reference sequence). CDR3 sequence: CASSLTATFYEQFF. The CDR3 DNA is TGTGCCAGCAGTTTAACAGCTACATTCTATGAGCAGTTCTTC.

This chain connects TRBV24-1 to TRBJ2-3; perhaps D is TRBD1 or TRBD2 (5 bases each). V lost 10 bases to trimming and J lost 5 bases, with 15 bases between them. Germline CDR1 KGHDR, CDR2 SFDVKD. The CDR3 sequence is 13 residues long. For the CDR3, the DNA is TGTGCCACGTGTGACAGCAGCGGAGATACGCAGTATTTT. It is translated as CATCDSSGDTQYF.

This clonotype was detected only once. CDR3 sequence reads: CASTLLTDTQYF. The CDR3 region has the DNA TGTGCCAGCACCCTACTCACAGATACGCAGTATTTT. The chain employs TRBV7-9 and TRBJ2-3; D gene unclear. Germline lookup yields CDR1 SEHNR and CDR2 FQNEAQ (reference sequence). Trimming left V 7 bases short and J 2 bases short, with 7 bases between. The CDR3 covers 12 residues. The full variable domain, rest sourced from reference TRBV7-9 and TRBJ2-3, is DTGVSQNPRHKITKRGQNVTFRCDPISEHNRLYWYRQTLGQGPEFLTYFQNEAQLEKSRLLSDRFSAERPKGSFSTLEIQRTEQGDSAMYLCASTLLTDTQYFGPGTRLTVL.

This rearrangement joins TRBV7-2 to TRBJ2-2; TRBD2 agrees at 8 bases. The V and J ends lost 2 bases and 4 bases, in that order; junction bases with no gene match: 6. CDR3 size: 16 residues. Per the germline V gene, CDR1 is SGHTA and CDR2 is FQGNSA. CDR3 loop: CASSLYAGGGTGELFF. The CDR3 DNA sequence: TGTGCCAGCAGCTTATATGCGGGGGGTGGCACCGGGGAGCTGTTTTTT.

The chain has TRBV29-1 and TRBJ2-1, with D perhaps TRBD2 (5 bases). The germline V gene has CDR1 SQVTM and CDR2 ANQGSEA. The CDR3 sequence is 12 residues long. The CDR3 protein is CGGSESYNEQFF. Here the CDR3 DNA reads TGCGGCGGTAGCGAGTCTTACAATGAGCAGTTCTTC.

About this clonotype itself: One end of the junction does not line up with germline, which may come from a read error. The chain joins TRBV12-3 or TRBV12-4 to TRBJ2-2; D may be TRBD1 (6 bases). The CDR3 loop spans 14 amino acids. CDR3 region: CTSSLGQHTGELFF. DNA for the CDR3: TGTACCAGCAGTTTAGGACAGCATACCGGGGAGCTGTTTTTT.

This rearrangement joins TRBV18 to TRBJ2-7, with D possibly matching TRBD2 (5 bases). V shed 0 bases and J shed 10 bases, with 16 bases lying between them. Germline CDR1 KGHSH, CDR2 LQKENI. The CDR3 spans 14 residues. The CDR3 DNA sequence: TGTGCCAGCTCACCACCCGACGACCCGGGAACCCAGTACTTC. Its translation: CASSPPDDPGTQYF.

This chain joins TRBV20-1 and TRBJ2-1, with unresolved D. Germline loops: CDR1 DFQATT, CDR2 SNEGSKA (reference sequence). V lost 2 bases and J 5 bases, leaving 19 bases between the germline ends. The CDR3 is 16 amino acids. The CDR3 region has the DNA TGCAGTGCTAGACCCCCTAACCGCTTACTCAACAATGAGCAGTTCTTC. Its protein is CSARPPNRLLNNEQFF.

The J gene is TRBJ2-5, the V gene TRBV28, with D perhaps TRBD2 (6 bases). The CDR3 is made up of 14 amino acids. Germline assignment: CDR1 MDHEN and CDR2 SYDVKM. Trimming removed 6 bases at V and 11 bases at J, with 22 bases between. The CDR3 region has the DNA TGTGCCAGCAGCCCTTGGGGAGGAGAGGTAGAGCAGTACTTC. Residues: CASSPWGGEVEQYF.

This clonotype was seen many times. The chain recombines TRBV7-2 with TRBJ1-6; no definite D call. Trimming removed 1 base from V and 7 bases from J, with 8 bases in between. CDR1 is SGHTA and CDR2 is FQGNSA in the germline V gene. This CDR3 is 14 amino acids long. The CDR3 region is CASSLEPTNSPLHF. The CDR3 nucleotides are TGTGCCAGCAGCTTAGAGCCGACGAATTCACCCCTCCACTTT.

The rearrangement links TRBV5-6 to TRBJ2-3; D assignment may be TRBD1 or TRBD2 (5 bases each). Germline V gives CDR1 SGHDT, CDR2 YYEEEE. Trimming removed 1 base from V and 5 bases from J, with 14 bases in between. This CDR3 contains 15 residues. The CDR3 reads CASSLRDGGGDTQYF. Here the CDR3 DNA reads TGTGCCAGCAGCTTGAGGGACGGAGGAGGAGATACGCAGTATTTT.

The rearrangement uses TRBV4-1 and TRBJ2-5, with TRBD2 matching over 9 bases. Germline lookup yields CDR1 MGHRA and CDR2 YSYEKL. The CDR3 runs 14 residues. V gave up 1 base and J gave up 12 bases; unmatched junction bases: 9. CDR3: CASSQVGGTSFEYF. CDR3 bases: TGCGCCAGCAGCCAAGTCGGAGGGACTAGCTTCGAGTACTTC.

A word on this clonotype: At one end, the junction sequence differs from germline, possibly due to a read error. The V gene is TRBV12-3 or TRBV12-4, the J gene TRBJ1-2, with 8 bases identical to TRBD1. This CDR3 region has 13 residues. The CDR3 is CASRQGVIYGHTF. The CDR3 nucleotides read TGTGCCAGCAGACAGGGGGTGATCTATGGCCACACCTTC.

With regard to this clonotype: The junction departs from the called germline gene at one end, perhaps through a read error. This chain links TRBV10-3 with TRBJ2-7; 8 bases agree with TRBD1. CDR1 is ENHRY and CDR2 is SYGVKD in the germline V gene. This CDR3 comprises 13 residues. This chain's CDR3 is CAITGQGLYVQYF. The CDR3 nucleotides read TGTGCCATCACCGGACAGGGTTTGTACGTGCAGTACTTC.

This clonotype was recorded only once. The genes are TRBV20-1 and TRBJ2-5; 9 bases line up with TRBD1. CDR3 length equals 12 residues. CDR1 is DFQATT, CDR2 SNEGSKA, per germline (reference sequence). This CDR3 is CSPGQGRHEQYF. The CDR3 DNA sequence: TGCAGCCCGGGACAGGGTCGGCATGAGCAGTACTTC.

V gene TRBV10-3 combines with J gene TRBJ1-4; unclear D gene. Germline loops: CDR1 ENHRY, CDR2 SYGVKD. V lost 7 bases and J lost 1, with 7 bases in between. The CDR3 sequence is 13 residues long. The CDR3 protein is CAITKKTNEKLFF. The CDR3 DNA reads TGTGCCATCACTAAGAAAACTAATGAAAAACTGTTTTTT.

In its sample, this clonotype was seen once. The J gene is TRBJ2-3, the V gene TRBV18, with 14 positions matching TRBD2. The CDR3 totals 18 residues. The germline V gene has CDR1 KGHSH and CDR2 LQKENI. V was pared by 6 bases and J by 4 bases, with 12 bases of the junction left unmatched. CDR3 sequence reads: CASSLRLAGGIGADTQYF. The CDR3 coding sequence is TGTGCCAGCTCCCTCCGACTAGCGGGAGGGATCGGAGCAGATACGCAGTATTTT.

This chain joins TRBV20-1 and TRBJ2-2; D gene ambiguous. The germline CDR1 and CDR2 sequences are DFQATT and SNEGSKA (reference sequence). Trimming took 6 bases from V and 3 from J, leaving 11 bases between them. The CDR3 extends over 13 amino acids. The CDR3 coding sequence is TGCAGTGCCTATCTACTGTACACCGGGGAGCTGTTTTTT. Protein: CSAYLLYTGELFF.

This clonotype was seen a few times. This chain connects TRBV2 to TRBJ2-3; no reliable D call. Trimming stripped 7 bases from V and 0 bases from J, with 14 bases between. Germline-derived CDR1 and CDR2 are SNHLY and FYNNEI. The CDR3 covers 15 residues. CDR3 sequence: CASNINGLSTDTQYF. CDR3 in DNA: TGTGCCAGCAACATAAATGGTCTAAGCACAGATACGCAGTATTTT. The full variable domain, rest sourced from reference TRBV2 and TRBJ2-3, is EPEVTQTPSHQVTQMGQEVILRCVPISNHLYFYWYRQILGQKVEFLVSFYNNEISEKSEIFDDQFSVERPDGSNFTLKIRSTKLEDSAMYFCASNINGLSTDTQYFGPGTRLTVL.